The 24 T cell receptor beta chains below come from one sample, sequenced in a study of blood T cell repertoires in COVID-19. Method: immunoSEQ multiplex PCR; TCRdb's copy keeps in-frame clones and lacks some. The sample lists around 180,000 clones, under 90% seen once, with approximately 7% in the top ten. The source material was peripheral blood. Receptors originate from a human donor in a cohort sampled during active COVID-19.

The chain is built from TRBV5-1 and TRBJ2-7; a possible D gene is TRBD1 (5 bases). The CDR3 extends over 13 amino acids. The V gene lost 2 bases and the J gene lost 2 bases, with 8 bases spanning the gap. Germline-derived CDR1 and CDR2 are SGHRS and YFSETQ. The CDR3 reads CASSFDRTYEQYF. DNA for the CDR3: TGCGCCAGCAGCTTCGACAGAACCTACGAGCAGTACTTC.

The V call is TRBV5-1, the J call TRBJ2-1; the match to TRBD1 covers 7 bases. Trimming took 1 base from V and 8 from J; bases not matched to a gene: 9. Germline CDR1 and CDR2: SGHRS and YFSETQ. The CDR3 totals 15 residues. CDR3 in DNA: TGCGCCAGCAGCTTGCTTGAAGGACAGGACCATGAGCAGTTCTTC. It encodes CASSLLEGQDHEQFF. The full variable domain, in which reference TRBV5-1 and TRBJ2-1 provide the parts outside the CDR3, is KAGVTQTPRYLIKTRGQQVTLSCSPISGHRSVSWYQQTPGQGLQFLFEYFSETQRNKGNFPGRFSGRQFSNSRSEMNVSTLELGDSALYLCASSLLEGQDHEQFFGPGTRLTVL.

The chain couples TRBV6-6 to TRBJ1-4; a possible D gene is TRBD1 (6 bases). The germline V and J ends were trimmed by 4 bases and 8 bases, with 11 bases remaining between them. The CDR3 runs to 13 residues. Germline V gives CDR1 MNHNY, CDR2 SVGAGI (reference sequence). The CDR3 nucleotides read TGTGCCAGCAGTTTCAGCCAGGGGGAAAAACTGTTTTTT. Amino acids: CASSFSQGEKLFF.

The CDR3 here is CASTQSTSSEYEQYF. CDR3 sequence (DNA): TGTGCCAGCACCCAATCGACTAGCTCCGAGTACGAGCAGTACTTC. The chain combines TRBV7-7 with TRBJ2-7; the match to TRBD2 covers 7 bases. This CDR3 is built from 15 residues. J lost 4 bases, V lost 7 bases, and 13 bases had no gene match. Germline CDR1 is SSHAT and CDR2 is FNYEAQ (reference sequence).

This chain joins TRBV5-1 and TRBJ2-1; TRBD2 matches 12 bases. This CDR3 contains 18 residues. The V gene's germline CDR1 is SGHRS and CDR2 YFSETQ. After removal of 0 bases from V and 4 bases from J, the junction contained 8 bases not matched to a gene. Here the CDR3 DNA reads TGCGCCAGCAGCTTGGGACTAGCGGGGGCCCCTTTTTACAATGAGCAGTTCTTC. Its translation: CASSLGLAGAPFYNEQFF.

The J gene is TRBJ2-7, the V gene TRBV7-9, with TRBD2 matching over 10 bases. The CDR3 has 17 residues. The V and J ends lost 1 base and 2 bases, in that order; junction bases with no gene match: 8. The germline CDR1 and CDR2 sequences are SEHNR and FQNEAQ (reference sequence). The CDR3 DNA sequence: TGTGCCAGCAGCTTAGATTTCCTAGCGGGGGTTACCTACGAGCAGTACTTC. This gives the protein CASSLDFLAGVTYEQYF.

This chain joins TRBV6-2 or TRBV6-3 and TRBJ1-4, with 9 bases matching TRBD1. V lost 6 bases to trimming and J lost 7 bases; unmatched junction nucleotides: 9. Germline CDR1 is MNHEY and CDR2 is SVGEGT. CDR3 length: 15 residues. In DNA, the CDR3 is TGTGCCAGCAGCGGCCGGGACAGGGTTATTGAAAAACTGTTTTTT. Amino acids: CASSGRDRVIEKLFF.

The rearrangement uses TRBV11-2 and TRBJ2-7; 12 bases are shared with TRBD2. The CDR3 has 16 residues. V shed 5 bases and J 3 bases; nucleotides not matched to a gene: 8. Germline V lookup: CDR1 SGHAT, CDR2 FQNNGV. The CDR3 is CASSRDLAGGSYEQYF. Here the CDR3 DNA reads TGTGCCAGCAGCAGGGACCTAGCGGGGGGGAGCTACGAGCAGTACTTC.

V usage is TRBV7-8 and J usage is TRBJ1-5, with no clear D. The germline V gene encodes CDR1 SGHVS and CDR2 FQNEAQ. The CDR3 loop spans 15 amino acids. The ends were cut back, 1 base at V and 3 bases at J, with 10 bases in the middle. In DNA, the CDR3 is TGTGCCAGCAGCTTAGAGTCGTCACTCAATCAGCCCCAGCATTTT. This codes for CASSLESSLNQPQHF.

The V call is TRBV5-5, the J call TRBJ1-1, with D possibly TRBD1 on 5 matching bases. CDR1 SGHKS and CDR2 YYEKEE come from the germline V gene (reference sequence). V dropped 0 bases and J dropped 4 bases, with 13 bases sitting between them. The CDR3 extends over 15 amino acids. The CDR3 bases are TGTGCCAGCAGCTTGGTGCCGGGGGTGAGCACTGAAGCTTTCTTT. Its translation is CASSLVPGVSTEAFF. The whole variable domain, remainder taken from reference TRBV5-5 and TRBJ1-1, is DAGVTQSPTHLIKTRGQQVTLRCSPISGHKSVSWYQQVLGQGPQFIFQYYEKEERGRGNFPDRFSARQFPNYSSELNVNALLLGDSALYLCASSLVPGVSTEAFFGQGTRLTVV.

The CDR3 reads CASSPYRHNQPQHF. The CDR3 coding sequence is TGTGCCAGCAGTCCCTACCGACACAATCAGCCCCAGCATTTT. This chain uses TRBV6-5 with TRBJ1-5; D uncertain. V dropped 5 bases and J dropped 3 bases, with 11 bases sitting between them. The CDR3 has 14 amino acids. From germline, CDR1 is MNHEY and CDR2 SVGAGI.

The chain combines TRBV6-2 or TRBV6-3 with TRBJ1-4, with D hard to call. Germline V gene sequence: CDR1 MNHEY, CDR2 SVGEGT. Trimming removed 2 bases from V and 0 bases from J, with 7 bases in between. The CDR3 length is 15 residues. The CDR3: CASSYGGATNEKLFF. Written as DNA, the CDR3 is TGTGCCAGCAGTTACGGCGGGGCAACTAATGAAAAACTGTTTTTT.

This clone was observed a single time. This chain links TRBV4-1 with TRBJ2-5; TRBD1 aligns across 8 bases. The CDR3 totals 15 residues. V lost 1 base and J lost 3; bases outside the gene matches: 4. Germline loops: CDR1 MGHRA, CDR2 YSYEKL. CDR3 coding DNA: TGCGCCAGCAGCCAAGCTGCGACAGGGGAAGAGACCCAGTACTTC. This translates into CASSQAATGEETQYF.

The chain uses TRBV12-5 and TRBJ2-5; D remains unclear. The CDR3 consists of 13 residues. Trimming took 2 bases from V and 7 from J, leaving 11 bases between them. Looked up from germline, CDR1 is LGHNT and CDR2 is FRNRAP. The CDR3 DNA follows: TGTGCTAGTGGTTTGTACTCCGGCGGGACCCAGTACTTC. It is translated as CASGLYSGGTQYF.

V and J are TRBV5-1 and TRBJ1-1, with 7 bases that match TRBD1. Unmatched junction bases numbered 4, after V lost 4 bases and J lost 1 base. The germline V gene has CDR1 SGHRS and CDR2 YFSETQ. This CDR3 has 14 residues. CDR3 in amino acids: CASSPGQQNTEAFF. CDR3 nucleotide sequence: TGCGCCAGCAGCCCGGGACAGCAGAACACTGAAGCTTTCTTT.

V usage is TRBV5-6 and J usage is TRBJ2-7; D uncertain. V lost 0 bases, J lost 6 bases, and 10 bases lay in between. Germline-derived CDR1 and CDR2 are SGHDT and YYEEEE. The CDR3 has 13 amino acids. CDR3 nucleotide sequence: TGTGCCAGCAGCTTGGTTTACCCGGGCGAGCAGTACTTC. Translated, it gives CASSLVYPGEQYF.

This clone was observed once. The chain joins TRBV25-1 to TRBJ2-1; 9 nucleotides match TRBD2. The germline gives CDR1 MGHDK, CDR2 SYGVNS. The length of the CDR3 is 15 residues. Trimming at V came to 6 bases and at J to 4 bases, leaving 7 bases not matched to a gene. CDR3 nucleotides: TGTGCCAGCAGCTCAGCGGGGGGAGTATACAATGAGCAGTTCTTC. Protein product: CASSSAGGVYNEQFF.

This clone showed up just a few times. This sequence joins TRBV4-1 and TRBJ1-5, with a possible D match to TRBD1 (5 bases). The V end was cut by 1 base, the J end by 6 bases, with 13 bases between. Germline CDR1 reads MGHRA; CDR2 reads YSYEKL. CDR3 size: 15 residues. The CDR3 region is CASSQVAGEGQPQHF. The CDR3, as DNA: TGCGCCAGCAGCCAAGTAGCGGGGGAGGGTCAGCCCCAGCATTTT.

The chain joins TRBV6-5 to TRBJ1-4; TRBD1 is a possible D gene (6 bases). The germline CDR1 and CDR2 sequences are MNHEY and SVGAGI. The CDR3 runs 14 residues. V shed 5 bases and J shed 11 bases, with 18 bases lying between them. The CDR3 DNA sequence: TGTGCCAGCAGTACAGGGTCCAGGGGAGCTAAACTGTTTTTT. Translation: CASSTGSRGAKLFF.

The V and J genes are TRBV5-6 and TRBJ2-7, with 9 bases lining up with TRBD2. The germline CDR1 and CDR2 sequences are SGHDT and YYEEEE. The junction had 9 bases not matched to a gene; V was cut back by 5 bases and J by 3 bases. The CDR3 length is 15 residues. CDR3 DNA sequence: TGTGCCAGCAGTTCGCTAGCGGGGAACCTCTACGAGCAGTACTTC. Encoded protein: CASSSLAGNLYEQYF.

The gene calls are TRBV30 and TRBJ1-2; D unclear. Trimming stripped 2 bases from V and 8 bases from J, with 15 bases between. CDR1 and CDR2 (germline): GTSNPN, SVGIG (reference sequence). The CDR3 runs to 13 residues. In DNA, the CDR3 is TGTGCCTGGAGTTTCCCCACGGGTCACGGCTACACCTTC. This encodes CAWSFPTGHGYTF.

The chain carries TRBV10-3 and TRBJ2-7, with D maybe TRBD2 (7 bases). This CDR3 is 19 amino acids long. Trimming removed 6 bases from V and 5 bases from J, with 32 bases in between. Germline-derived CDR1 and CDR2 are ENHRY and SYGVKD. CDR3 sequence (DNA): TGTGCCATCAGGGGAGGGGGGGCAAGTAAGCTCCTCCGGGGAAACGAGCAGTACTTC. Protein product: CAIRGGGASKLLRGNEQYF.

The V call is TRBV19, the J call TRBJ2-7; possibly TRBD2 for D (6 bases). Trimming took off 5 bases at V and 2 bases at J, with 13 bases between the two ends. Germline CDR1 and CDR2: LNHDA and SQIVND (reference sequence). The CDR3 covers 14 residues. CDR3 sequence: CASSVTGDPYEQYF. CDR3 nucleotides: TGTGCCAGTAGTGTCACGGGGGACCCCTACGAGCAGTACTTC.

This clone was seen more than once but under ten times. The chain couples TRBV25-1 to TRBJ1-1; D call uncertain. The V end lost 6 bases, the J end lost 1 base, and 12 bases lay between the germline ends. CDR1 and CDR2 (germline): MGHDK, SYGVNS. The length of the CDR3 is 14 residues. This CDR3 is CASSYGVGNTEAFF. CDR3 nucleotide sequence: TGTGCCAGCAGCTACGGGGTGGGGAACACTGAAGCTTTCTTT.